Below, one T cell receptor (beta chain) is given with its context. As yet, its antigen is unknown. Surgery without prior neoadjuvant therapy was the treatment of the selected pancreatic ductal adenocarcinoma patients. Produced via immunoSEQ multiplex PCR; TCRdb's table is partial and in-frame only. The data show more than 25,000 clones, around 90% seen once. This record comes from a study of T cells in pancreatic ductal adenocarcinoma. The trim removed 8 bases at V and 6 bases at J, leaving 10 bases unmatched. Looked up from germline, CDR1 is KGHSH and CDR2 is LQKENI. This CDR3 comprises 13 residues. Findings and limits, study-wide: No significant tumor-blood clonality difference; means were about 0.11 and 0.078.

The source is a human donor with pancreatic ductal adenocarcinoma. The chain is built from TRBV18 and TRBJ2-7, with 7 bases fitting TRBD1. The source material was PBMCs. The CDR3 sequence is CASHPTGLAEQYF. The CDR3 DNA follows: TGTGCCAGCCATCCGACAGGGCTTGCCGAGCAGTACTTC.